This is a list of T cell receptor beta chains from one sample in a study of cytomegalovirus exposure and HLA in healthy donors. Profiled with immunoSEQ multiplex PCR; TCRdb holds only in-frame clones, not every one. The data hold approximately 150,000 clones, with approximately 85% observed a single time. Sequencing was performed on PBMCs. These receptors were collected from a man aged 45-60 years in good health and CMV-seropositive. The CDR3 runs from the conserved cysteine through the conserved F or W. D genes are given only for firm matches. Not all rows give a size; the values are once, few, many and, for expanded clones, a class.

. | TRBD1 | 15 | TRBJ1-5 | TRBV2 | CASTRLDRGAQPQHF | TGTGCCAGCACTCGGTTAGACAGGGGCGCTCAGCCCCAGCATTTT
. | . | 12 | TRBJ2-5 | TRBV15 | CATSRDRETQYF | TGTGCCACCAGCAGAGATAGAGAGACCCAGTACTTC
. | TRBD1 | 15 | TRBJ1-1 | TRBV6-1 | CASSPEGQGYTEAFF | TGTGCCAGCAGTCCTGAGGGACAGGGATACACTGAAGCTTTCTTT
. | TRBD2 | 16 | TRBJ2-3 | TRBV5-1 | CASSLFPSGRSDTQYF | TGCGCCAGCAGCTTGTTTCCTAGCGGGAGATCAGATACGCAGTATTTT
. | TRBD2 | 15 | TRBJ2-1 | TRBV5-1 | CASSLVAGKSNEQFF | TGCGCCAGCAGCTTGGTAGCGGGCAAATCCAATGAGCAGTTCTTC
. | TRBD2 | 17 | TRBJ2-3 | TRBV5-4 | CASSLRTSARVTDTQYF | TGTGCCAGCAGCTTGCGGACTAGCGCGCGGGTCACAGATACGCAGTATTTT
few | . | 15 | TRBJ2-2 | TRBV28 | CASSGSPGDTGELFF | TGTGCCAGCAGTGGCTCTCCGGGAGACACCGGGGAGCTGTTTTTT
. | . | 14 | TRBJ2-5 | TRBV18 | CASSPPSQKETQYF | TGTGCCAGCTCACCACCCTCACAGAAAGAGACCCAGTACTTC
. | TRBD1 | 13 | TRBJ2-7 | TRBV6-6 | CASRGQGVYEQYF | TGTGCCAGCAGGGGACAGGGGGTCTACGAGCAGTACTTC
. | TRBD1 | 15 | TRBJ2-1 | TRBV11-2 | CASSRWGQGYNEQFF | TGTGCCAGCAGCCGTTGGGGACAGGGATACAATGAGCAGTTCTTC
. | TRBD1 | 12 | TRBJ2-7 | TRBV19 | CATGTANYEQYF | TGTGCCACCGGGACAGCTAACTACGAGCAGTACTTC
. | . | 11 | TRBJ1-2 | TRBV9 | CASNTGFGYTF | TGTGCCAGCAATACAGGGTTTGGCTACACCTTC
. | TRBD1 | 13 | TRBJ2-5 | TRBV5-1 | CASSHRGQETQYF | TGCGCCAGCAGCCACAGGGGCCAAGAGACCCAGTACTTC
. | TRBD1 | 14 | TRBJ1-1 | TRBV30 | CAWSLKGAHTEAFF | TGTGCCTGGAGTCTTAAGGGGGCGCACACTGAAGCTTTCTTT
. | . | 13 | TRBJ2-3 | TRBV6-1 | CASSGRKADTQYF | TGTGCCAGCAGTGGCAGGAAAGCAGATACGCAGTATTTT
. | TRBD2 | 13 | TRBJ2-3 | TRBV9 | CASRTSGTDTQYF | TGTGCCAGCAGAACTAGCGGCACAGATACGCAGTATTTT
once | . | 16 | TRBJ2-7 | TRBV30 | CAWRPLWGRSSYEQYF | TGTGCCTGGAGGCCGCTGTGGGGGCGTAGCTCCTACGAGCAGTACTTC
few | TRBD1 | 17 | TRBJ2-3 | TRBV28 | CASSPTGQGVSTDTQYF | TGTGCCAGCAGCCCGACGGGACAGGGGGTTAGCACAGATACGCAGTATTTT
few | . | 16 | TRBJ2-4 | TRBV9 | CASSVTGQAGENIQYF | TGTGCCAGCAGCGTAACAGGGCAGGCGGGAGAAAACATTCAGTACTTC
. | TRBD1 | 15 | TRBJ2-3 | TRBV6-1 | CASSERDRSTDTQYF | TGTGCCAGCAGTGAAAGGGACAGAAGCACAGATACGCAGTATTTT
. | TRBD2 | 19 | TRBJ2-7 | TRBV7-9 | CASSLPPGLKTSGSYEQYF | TGTGCCAGCAGCTTACCGCCGGGACTCAAGACTAGCGGGAGCTACGAGCAGTACTTC
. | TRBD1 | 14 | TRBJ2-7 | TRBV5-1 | CASSFGTGGVEQYF | TGCGCCAGCAGCTTCGGGACAGGGGGCGTCGAGCAGTACTTC